The 9 T cell receptor beta chains below all came from one sample that was sequenced in a study of blood T cell repertoires in COVID-19. Produced via immunoSEQ multiplex PCR; TCRdb's table is partial and in-frame only. The sample consists of about 400,000 clones, 89% of them appearing once. The sequenced sample consisted of peripheral blood. The receptors were sampled from a man aged 35 to 55 with acute or convalescent COVID-19.

This clone was counted once. The rearrangement joins TRBV5-6 to TRBJ1-2; D gene unclear. This CDR3 has 17 residues. Trimming took off 0 bases at V and 3 bases at J, with 18 bases between the two ends. Germline lookup yields CDR1 SGHDT and CDR2 YYEEEE. The CDR3, as DNA: TGTGCCAGCAGCTTGGGCGGAGGAGTCGAGTCCCACTATGGCTACACCTTC. Protein sequence: CASSLGGGVESHYGYTF.

This clone showed up just a few times. The chain has TRBV7-3 and TRBJ2-1; D possibly corresponds to TRBD2 (5 bases). The CDR3 is 14 residues long. V gave up 1 base and J gave up 9 bases, with 13 bases separating them. In germline, CDR1 is SGHTA, CDR2 FQGTGA. CDR3 region: CASSLNPGRVEQFF. CDR3 nucleotides: TGTGCCAGCAGCTTAAACCCGGGAAGGGTTGAGCAGTTCTTC.

This chain links TRBV19 with TRBJ1-2; possible D gene TRBD1, 6 bases. CDR1 is LNHDA, CDR2 SQIVND, per germline (reference sequence). The V gene lost 5 bases and the J gene lost 4 bases, with 11 bases spanning the gap. The CDR3 contains 13 residues. CDR3 nucleotide sequence: TGTGCCAGTAGTCCACGACAGGTCTATGGCTACACCTTC. This encodes CASSPRQVYGYTF.

V is TRBV9 and J is TRBJ2-3, with 12 nucleotides matching TRBD2. The CDR3 extends over 19 amino acids. The germline V gene has CDR1 SGDLS and CDR2 YYNGEE. Losses at the gene ends were 4 bases for V and 2 bases for J; bases not matched to a gene: 14. DNA of the CDR3: TGTGCCAGCAGCCCAACAAGACTAGCGGGGGCCCGAAACACAGATACGCAGTATTTT. Amino acids: CASSPTRLAGARNTDTQYF.

The V gene is TRBV6-5, the J gene TRBJ2-1; tentatively, D is TRBD1 (5 bases). The ends were cut back, 3 bases at V and 13 bases at J, with 13 bases in the middle. Germline CDR1 MNHEY, CDR2 SVGAGI. The CDR3 has 12 residues. CDR3 sequence reads: CASSYSRQRQFF. The CDR3, as DNA: TGTGCCAGCAGTTATTCCCGACAGCGCCAGTTCTTC.

This clone was observed a few times. The J gene is TRBJ1-2, the V gene TRBV7-2; D might be TRBD1 (5 bases). V lost 2 bases and J lost 7, with 11 bases in between. CDR3 length equals 13 residues. Germline loops: CDR1 SGHTA, CDR2 FQGNSA. The CDR3 loop is CASSLWSRAGYTF. The CDR3 coding sequence is TGTGCCAGCAGCTTATGGTCCAGGGCTGGCTACACCTTC.

The J gene is TRBJ2-1, the V gene TRBV7-2, with 14 bases identical to TRBD2. Germline V CDR1 and CDR2: SGHTA, FQGNSA. The V segment lost 5 bases and the J segment 8 bases; nucleotides outside the gene matches: 5. This CDR3 is built from 15 residues. The DNA for the CDR3 is TGTGCCAGCAGCCAGACTAGCGGGGGGGCCTATGAGCAGTTCTTC. It is translated as CASSQTSGGAYEQFF.

The chain uses TRBV3-1 (or the pseudogene TRBV3-2) and TRBJ1-4, with D tentatively TRBD1 (5 bases). The germline V gene has CDR1 LGHDT and CDR2 YNNKEL (reference sequence). V was clipped by 4 bases and J by 15 bases, with 21 bases between them. This CDR3 is 14 amino acids long. The CDR3 DNA reads TGTGCCAGCAGCCTTCATCCGGGGGTGGGTTTTGTGTTTTTT. Protein sequence: CASSLHPGVGFVFF.

This clone was seen a single time. The gene calls are TRBV2 and TRBJ2-2; 8 bases line up with TRBD2. Germline V CDR1 and CDR2: SNHLY, FYNNEI. V trimming: 5 bases; J trimming: 6 bases; junction bases outside the gene matches: 5. This CDR3 spans 14 amino acids. CDR3 protein: CASSKREIAGELFF. CDR3 sequence (DNA): TGTGCCAGCAGTAAGCGGGAGATAGCCGGGGAGCTGTTTTTT.